This T cell receptor beta chain originates from a study of blood T cell repertoires in COVID-19. About the research overall: Sites in the United States, Italy and Spain provided acute and convalescent COVID-19 samples.

In the case of this clone: An end of the junction does not agree with germline; a read error may underlie this.

Germline CDR1 is KGHDR and CDR2 is SFDVKD. The CDR3 totals 13 residues. Assay used: immunoSEQ multiplex PCR; TCRdb lists only in-frame clones, some missing. The repertoire includes 150,000 to 200,000 clones, 87% of them detected once, and around 5% sits in the top ten. Material for sequencing was peripheral blood. V usage is TRBV24-1 and J usage is TRBJ2-5; 11 bases line up with TRBD2. The receptor was isolated from a human donor in a cohort sampled during active COVID-19. CDR3 coding DNA: TGTGCCACCAGTGACACCCCTAGCGGGAGGACGCACTTC. Protein product: CATSDTPSGRTHF.